These 5 T cell receptor beta chains came from one sample sequenced in a study of PD-1 blockade in classical Hodgkin lymphoma. Noted time point: cycle 4 day 1 (C4D1), after around six weeks of nivolumab. After autologous stem cell transplantation all patients relapsed, and prior brentuximab vedotin exposure differed between cohorts. TCRdb's table, derived via immunoSEQ multiplex PCR, lists solely in-frame clones and lacks some. The top ten hold around a fifth of the sample, which has about 24,000 clones, 81% seen once. Sequences were derived from peripheral blood mononuclear cells (PBMCs), sampled before the fourth cycle of nivolumab. These receptor sequences come from a human donor with classical Hodgkin lymphoma.

The rearrangement links TRBV28 to TRBJ1-2; D call uncertain. Germline CDR1 is MDHEN and CDR2 is SYDVKM. Trimming removed 3 bases at V and 0 bases at J, with 23 bases between. This CDR3 contains 19 residues. The CDR3 sequence: CASSLAAPSHQVTNYGYTF. The CDR3 nucleotides read TGTGCCAGCAGTTTGGCGGCACCATCGCATCAGGTCACTAACTATGGCTACACCTTC.

V is TRBV5-1 and J is TRBJ1-1, with D tentatively TRBD1 (5 bases). Per the germline V gene, CDR1 is SGHRS and CDR2 is YFSETQ. The CDR3 sequence is 14 residues long. The germline V and J ends were trimmed by 1 base and 1 base, with 8 bases remaining between them. The CDR3: CASSLIQANTEAFF. The CDR3 DNA reads as TGCGCCAGCAGCTTGATACAGGCGAACACTGAAGCTTTCTTT.

The chain carries TRBV19 and TRBJ2-1; the match to TRBD1 covers 10 bases. Germline CDR1 reads LNHDA; CDR2 reads SQIVND (reference sequence). V was clipped by 4 bases and J by 8 bases; unmatched bases: 14. The CDR3 runs to 17 residues. The CDR3: CASSTNVPGQGLHEQFF. CDR3 in DNA: TGTGCCAGTAGTACCAACGTTCCGGGACAGGGGTTACATGAGCAGTTCTTC.

This clone showed up just once. The chain employs TRBV7-2 and TRBJ2-4; possibly TRBD1 for D (6 bases). The CDR3 totals 19 residues. With 1 base removed from V and 2 bases from J, the gap between germline ends came to 21 bases. Per germline, CDR1 SGHTA and CDR2 FQGNSA. In DNA, the CDR3 is TGTGCCAGCAGCTTAGGGGTCAGGGGAGAAAGTTTGACCAAAAACATTCAGTACTTC. It codes for CASSLGVRGESLTKNIQYF.

The chain couples TRBV5-8 to TRBJ2-5; 16 bases fit TRBD2. The CDR3 covers 19 residues. V lost 1 base, J lost 7 bases, and 13 bases stayed unmatched. Germline CDR1 is SGHTS and CDR2 is YDEGEE. The CDR3 DNA reads TGTGCCAGCAGCTTGTGGGGACTAGCGGGGGGGAGCCTCCCAGGGACCCAGTACTTC. Its protein is CASSLWGLAGGSLPGTQYF.